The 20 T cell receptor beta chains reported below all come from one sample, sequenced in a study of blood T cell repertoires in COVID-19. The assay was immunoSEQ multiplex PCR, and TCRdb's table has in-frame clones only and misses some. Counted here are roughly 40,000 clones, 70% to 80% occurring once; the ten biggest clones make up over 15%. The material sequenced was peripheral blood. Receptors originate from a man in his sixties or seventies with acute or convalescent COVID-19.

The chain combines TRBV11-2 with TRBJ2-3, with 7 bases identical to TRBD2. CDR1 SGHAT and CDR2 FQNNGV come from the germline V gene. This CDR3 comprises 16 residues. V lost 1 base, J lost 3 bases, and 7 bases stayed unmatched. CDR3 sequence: CASSLVAGGITDTQYF. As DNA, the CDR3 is TGTGCCAGCAGCTTAGTAGCGGGTGGAATAACAGATACGCAGTATTTT.

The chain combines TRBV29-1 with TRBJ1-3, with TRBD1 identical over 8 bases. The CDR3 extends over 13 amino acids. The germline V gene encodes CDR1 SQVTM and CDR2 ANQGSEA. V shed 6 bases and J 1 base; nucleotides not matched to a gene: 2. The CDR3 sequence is CSVRTGSGNTIYF. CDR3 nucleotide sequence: TGCAGCGTACGGACAGGGTCTGGAAACACCATATATTTT.

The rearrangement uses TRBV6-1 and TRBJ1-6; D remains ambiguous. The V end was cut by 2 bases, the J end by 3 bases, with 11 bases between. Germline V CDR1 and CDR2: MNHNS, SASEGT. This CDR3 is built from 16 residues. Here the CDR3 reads CASSERQAFYNSPLHF. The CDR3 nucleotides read TGTGCCAGCAGTGAAAGGCAGGCCTTCTATAATTCACCCCTCCACTTT.

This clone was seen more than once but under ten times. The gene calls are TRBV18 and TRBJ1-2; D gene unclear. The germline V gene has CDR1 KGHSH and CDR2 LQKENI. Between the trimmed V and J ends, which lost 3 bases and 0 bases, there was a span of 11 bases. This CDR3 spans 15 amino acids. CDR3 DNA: TGTGCCAGCTCACCCCAGGTCGAAGCTAACTATGGCTACACCTTC. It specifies CASSPQVEANYGYTF.

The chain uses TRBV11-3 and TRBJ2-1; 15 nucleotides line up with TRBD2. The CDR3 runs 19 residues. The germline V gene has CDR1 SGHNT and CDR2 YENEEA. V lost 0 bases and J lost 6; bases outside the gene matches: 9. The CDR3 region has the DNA TGTGCCAGCAGCTTAGAAGGGATGGGACTAGCGGGGGGTCGCAATGAGCAGTTCTTC. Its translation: CASSLEGMGLAGGRNEQFF.

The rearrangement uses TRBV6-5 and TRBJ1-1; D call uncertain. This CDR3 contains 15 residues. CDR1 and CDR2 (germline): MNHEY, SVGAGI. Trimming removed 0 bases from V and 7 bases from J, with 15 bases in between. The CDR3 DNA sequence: TGTGCCAGCAGTTACTCCTTCGCGGGGATCGGTGAAGCTTTCTTT. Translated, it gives CASSYSFAGIGEAFF.

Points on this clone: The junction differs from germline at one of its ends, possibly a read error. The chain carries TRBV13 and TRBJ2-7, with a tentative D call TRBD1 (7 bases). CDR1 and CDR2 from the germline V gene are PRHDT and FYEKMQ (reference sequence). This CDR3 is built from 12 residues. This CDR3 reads CASSLPGTAGQF. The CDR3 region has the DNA TGTGCCAGCAGCCTCCCCGGGACAGCGGGTCAGTTC.

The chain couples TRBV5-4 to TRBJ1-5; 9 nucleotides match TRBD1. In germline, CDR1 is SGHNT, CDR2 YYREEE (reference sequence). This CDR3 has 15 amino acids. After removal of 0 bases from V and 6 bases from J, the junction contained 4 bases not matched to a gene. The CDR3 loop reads CASSLDRGQSQPQHF. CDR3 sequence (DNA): TGTGCCAGCAGCTTGGACAGGGGGCAAAGTCAGCCCCAGCATTTT.

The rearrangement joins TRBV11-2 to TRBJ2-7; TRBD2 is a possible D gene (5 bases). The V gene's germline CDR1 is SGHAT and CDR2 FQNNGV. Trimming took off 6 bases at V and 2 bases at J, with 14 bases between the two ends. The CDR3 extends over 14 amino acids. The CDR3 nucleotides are TGTGCCAGCAGTCTCAACCGAGGGACCTACGAGCAGTACTTC. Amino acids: CASSLNRGTYEQYF.

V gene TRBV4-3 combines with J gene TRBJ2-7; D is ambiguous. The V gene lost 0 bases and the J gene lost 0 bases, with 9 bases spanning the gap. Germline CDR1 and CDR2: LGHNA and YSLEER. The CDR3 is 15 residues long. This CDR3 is CASSQDASSSYEQYF. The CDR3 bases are TGCGCCAGCAGCCAAGATGCGAGTAGCTCCTACGAGCAGTACTTC.

The CDR3 region is CASSQDPGGFYEQYF. The CDR3 DNA is TGCGCCAGCAGCCAAGACCCAGGGGGCTTCTACGAGCAGTACTTC. The V gene is TRBV4-1, the J gene TRBJ2-7; 8 nucleotides align to TRBD1. CDR1 is MGHRA, CDR2 YSYEKL, per germline. V shed 0 bases and J 3 bases; nucleotides not matched to a gene: 4. The CDR3 runs 15 residues.

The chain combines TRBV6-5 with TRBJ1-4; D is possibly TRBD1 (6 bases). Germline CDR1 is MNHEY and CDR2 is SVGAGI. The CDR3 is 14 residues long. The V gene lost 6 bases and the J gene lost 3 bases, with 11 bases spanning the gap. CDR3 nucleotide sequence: TGTGCCAGCAGGAAGGGGGTACCTAATGAAAAACTGTTTTTT. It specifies CASRKGVPNEKLFF.

The CDR3 loop is CSARESSPLHF. In DNA form, the CDR3 reads TGCAGTGCTAGAGAGAGTTCACCCCTCCACTTT. V usage is TRBV20-1 and J usage is TRBJ1-6; the D is unclear. Germline V gives CDR1 DFQATT, CDR2 SNEGSKA (reference sequence). V lost 0 bases and J 9 bases, leaving 3 bases between the germline ends. The CDR3 contains 11 residues.

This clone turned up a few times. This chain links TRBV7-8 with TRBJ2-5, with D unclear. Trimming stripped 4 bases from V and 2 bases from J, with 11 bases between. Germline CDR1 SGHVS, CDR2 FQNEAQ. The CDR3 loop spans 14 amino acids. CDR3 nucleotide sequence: TGTGCCAGCAGCTCGACTGGTAGACAAGAGACCCAGTACTTC. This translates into CASSSTGRQETQYF.

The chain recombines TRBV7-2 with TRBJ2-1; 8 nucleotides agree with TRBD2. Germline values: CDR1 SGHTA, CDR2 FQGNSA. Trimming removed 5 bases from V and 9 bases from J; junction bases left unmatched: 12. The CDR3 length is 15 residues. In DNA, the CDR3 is TGTGCCAGCAGCCCCTCGGCGGGGGGAAAGGGTGAGCAGTTCTTC. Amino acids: CASSPSAGGKGEQFF.

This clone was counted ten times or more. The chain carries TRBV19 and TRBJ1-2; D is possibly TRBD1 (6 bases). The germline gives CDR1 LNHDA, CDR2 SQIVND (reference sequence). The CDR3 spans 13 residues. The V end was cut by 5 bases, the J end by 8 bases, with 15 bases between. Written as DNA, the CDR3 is TGTGCCAGTAGTCCGGTTAACAGGGCAGGCTACACCTTC. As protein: CASSPVNRAGYTF.

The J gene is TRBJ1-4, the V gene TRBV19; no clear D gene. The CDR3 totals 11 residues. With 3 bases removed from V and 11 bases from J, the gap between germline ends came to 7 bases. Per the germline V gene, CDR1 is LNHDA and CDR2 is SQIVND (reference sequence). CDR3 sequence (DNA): TGTGCCAGTAGTATTGCGGGTAAACTGTTTTTT. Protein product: CASSIAGKLFF.

The CDR3 region has the DNA TGTGCCAGCAGCCAGCTGGGCAATCTGGGTGGAAACACCATATATTTT. Its translation is CASSQLGNLGGNTIYF. The V call is TRBV7-2, the J call TRBJ1-3; D gene unclear. The CDR3 extends over 16 amino acids. Trimming took 5 bases from V and 3 from J, leaving 17 bases between them. Per germline, CDR1 SGHTA and CDR2 FQGNSA.

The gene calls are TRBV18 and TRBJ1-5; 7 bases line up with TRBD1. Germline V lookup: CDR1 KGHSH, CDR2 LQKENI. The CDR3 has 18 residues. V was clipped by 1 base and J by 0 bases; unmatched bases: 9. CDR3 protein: CASSPQTLGTASNQPQHF. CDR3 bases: TGTGCCAGCTCACCACAAACCCTCGGGACAGCTAGCAATCAGCCCCAGCATTTT. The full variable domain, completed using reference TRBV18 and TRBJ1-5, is NAGVMQNPRHLVRRRGQEARLRCSPMKGHSHVYWYRQLPEEGLKFMVYLQKENIIDESGMPKERFSAEFPKEGPSILRIQQVVRGDSAAYFCASSPQTLGTASNQPQHFGDGTRLSIL.

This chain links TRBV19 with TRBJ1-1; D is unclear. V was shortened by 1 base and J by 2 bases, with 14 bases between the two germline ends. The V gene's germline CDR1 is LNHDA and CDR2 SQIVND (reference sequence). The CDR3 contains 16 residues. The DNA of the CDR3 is TGTGCCAGTAGTATAGGGTCAACCCCAGGAAACACTGAAGCTTTCTTT. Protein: CASSIGSTPGNTEAFF.